This record concerns one TCR beta chain sequence. Its antigen is unidentified. These data originate in a study of T cells in Graves' hyperthyroidism and ophthalmopathy. Study conclusions and caveats: Blood shared most expanded thyroid clonotypes above 0.001.

Amplification of TCR beta CDR3 regions used RNA as the template. HTBI primers were employed in a first-round RT-PCR of the TCR CDR3. TCRdb processed the multiplex PCR reads anew with MiXCR; each CDR3 protein has one entry. The sample lists 600,000 to 800,000 distinct CDR3 sequences, around 40% occurring once. CDR1 is PRHDT and CDR2 is FYEKMQ in the germline V gene (reference sequence). The CDR3 sequence is 12 residues long. The ends were cut back, 3 bases at V and 11 bases at J, with 13 bases in the middle. This TCR came from a middle-aged woman with Graves' hyperthyroidism. Sequencing was done on a sample of blood. This chain uses TRBV13 with TRBJ1-1, with D hard to call. The CDR3 loop is CASSFDRVAAFF. CDR3 in DNA: TGTGCCAGCAGCTTTGACCGGGTCGCGGCTTTCTTT.